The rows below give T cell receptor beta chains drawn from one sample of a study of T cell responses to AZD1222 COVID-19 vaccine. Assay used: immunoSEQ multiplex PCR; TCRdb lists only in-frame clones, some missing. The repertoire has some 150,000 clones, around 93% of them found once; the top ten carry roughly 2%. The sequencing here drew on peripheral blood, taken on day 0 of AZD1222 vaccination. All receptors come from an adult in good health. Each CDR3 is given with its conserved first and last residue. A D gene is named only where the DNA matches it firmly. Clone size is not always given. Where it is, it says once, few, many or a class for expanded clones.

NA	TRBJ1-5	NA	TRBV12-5	CASGLIQGTRSNQPQHF	TGTGCTAGTGGTTTGATACAGGGAACTAGAAGCAATCAGCCCCAGCATTTT
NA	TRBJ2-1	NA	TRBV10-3	CAISGRGGYNEQFF	TGTGCCATCAGTGGGCGGGGAGGCTACAATGAGCAGTTCTTC
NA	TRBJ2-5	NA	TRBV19	CASSIGAGLQETQYF	TGTGCCAGTAGTATAGGTGCGGGGCTCCAAGAGACCCAGTACTTC
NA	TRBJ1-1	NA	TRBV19	CASSTSDSLNTEAFF	TGTGCCAGTAGTACCTCAGACAGCTTGAACACTGAAGCTTTCTTT
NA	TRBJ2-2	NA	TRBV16	CASSQVGAPVTGELFF	TGTGCCAGCAGCCAAGTGGGGGCTCCGGTCACCGGGGAGCTGTTTTTT
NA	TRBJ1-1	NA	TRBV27	CASSSQKVRVGSGDTEAFF	TGTGCCAGCAGTTCTCAAAAGGTAAGGGTAGGGTCCGGGGACACTGAAGCTTTCTTT
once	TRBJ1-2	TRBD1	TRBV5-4	CASSLGGTANYGYTF	TGTGCCAGCAGCTTGGGCGGGACAGCGAACTATGGCTACACCTTC
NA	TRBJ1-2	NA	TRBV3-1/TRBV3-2	CASSPIGGSYGYTF	TGTGCCAGCAGCCCTATTGGGGGCAGCTATGGCTACACCTTC
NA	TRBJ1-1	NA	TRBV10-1	CASSENLNTEAFF	TGCGCCAGCAGTGAGAACCTGAACACTGAAGCTTTCTTT
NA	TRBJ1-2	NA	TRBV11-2	CASSLGEGGHYGYTF	TGTGCCAGCAGCTTGGGGGAGGGGGGTCACTATGGCTACACCTTC
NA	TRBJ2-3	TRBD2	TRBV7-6	CASSLPGSGSTDTQYF	TGTGCCAGCAGCCTGCCCGGTAGCGGGAGTACAGATACGCAGTATTTT
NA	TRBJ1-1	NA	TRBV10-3	CAISEGQSRNTEAFF	TGTGCCATCAGTGAGGGCCAGAGTCGGAACACTGAAGCTTTCTTT
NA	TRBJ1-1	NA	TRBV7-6	CASSFTVRTEAFF	TGTGCCAGCAGCTTTACAGTTAGAACTGAAGCTTTCTTT
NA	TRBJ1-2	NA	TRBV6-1	CASSDPPGGLRGYTF	TGTGCCAGCAGTGATCCCCCCGGGGGTTTAAGGGGCTACACCTTC
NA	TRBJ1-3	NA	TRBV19	CASSTGLKSSGNTIYF	TGTGCCAGTAGTACAGGGTTGAAAAGCTCTGGAAACACCATATATTTT
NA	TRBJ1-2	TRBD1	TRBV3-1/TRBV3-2	CASSLRQGQRHGYTF	TGTGCCAGCAGCCTTCGACAGGGTCAACGGCATGGCTACACCTTC
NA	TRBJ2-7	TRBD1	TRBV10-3	CAIGDSSYEQYF	TGTGCCATCGGGGACAGTTCCTACGAGCAGTACTTC
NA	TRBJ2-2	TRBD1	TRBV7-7	CASSLGGGEELFF	TGTGCCAGCAGCTTAGGAGGGGGCGAGGAGCTGTTTTTT
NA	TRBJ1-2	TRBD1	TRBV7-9	CASSPSTGRGYGYTF	TGTGCCAGCAGCCCCTCGACAGGGCGGGGCTATGGCTACACCTTC
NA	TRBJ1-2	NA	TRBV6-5	CASTPGTAWPGAYTF	TGTGCCAGCACCCCAGGGACGGCGTGGCCCGGGGCCTACACCTTC
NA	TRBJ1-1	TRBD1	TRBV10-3	CAIRTGGTEAFF	TGTGCCATTAGGACAGGGGGGACTGAAGCTTTCTTT
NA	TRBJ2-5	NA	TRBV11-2	CASSLGGGVGKETQYF	TGTGCCAGCAGCTTAGGAGGTGGGGTAGGGAAAGAGACCCAGTACTTC
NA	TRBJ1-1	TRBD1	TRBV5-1	CASSNTGGWNTEAFF	TGCGCCAGCAGTAATACAGGGGGCTGGAACACTGAAGCTTTCTTT
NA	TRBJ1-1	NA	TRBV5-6	CASSLLGGRRETEAFF	TGTGCCAGCAGCTTGTTGGGGGGGCGGAGGGAGACTGAAGCTTTCTTT
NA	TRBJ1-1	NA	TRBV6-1	CASSDPGLLNTEAFF	TGTGCCAGCAGTGATCCGGGACTCCTGAACACTGAAGCTTTCTTT
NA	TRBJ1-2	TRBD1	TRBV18	CASSPGVAGGNYGYTF	TGTGCCAGCTCACCAGGCGTGGCAGGGGGCAACTATGGCTACACCTTC